What follows describes a single T cell receptor (beta chain). The target antigen is unknown. From its re-call of the 5' RACE reads, TCRdb lists each CDR3 protein once, without DNA. The sample's table shows about 160,000 distinct CDR3 sequences. This entry belongs to a study of monozygotic twins with inflammatory bowel disease. General study results and limits: None of the different T cell subtypes could be distinguished from one another.

Blood was collected, roughly 2.5 ml per donor. CDR1 and CDR2 from the germline V gene are SGHTA and FQGTGA. This CDR3 has 13 amino acids. This TCR was sampled from a human donor with ulcerative colitis or Crohn's disease, or a healthy co-twin of an affected twin (not recorded which). The chain couples TRBV7-3 to TRBJ2-7. Material for sequencing was blood. This CDR3 is CASSSVGANEQYF.